This T cell receptor beta chain originates from a study of T cell changes during pregnancy in multiple sclerosis (dated by TCRdb to between 2018 and 2020). Turning to the overall study: The study looked at changes in the T cell repertoire across pregnancy in women with multiple sclerosis.

Looking up the germline V gene (reference sequence) yields CDR1 SGHKS and CDR2 YYEKEE. Including cysteine and phenylalanine, the CDR3 has 15 amino acids. Left in the record is the CDR3 DNA by itself, 45 bases read in frame from the first base. Trimming removed 1 base from V and 7 bases from J; the gene matches leave 7 bases unexplained. In this sample, this clone turned up a few times. Its antigen specificity is not known. There are no base qualities to consult, and no much larger clone falls within one base. The receptor library was made with the immunoSEQ multiplex PCR assay. TCRdb stores this immuneACCESS table with in-frame sequences only. Part of the clones is absent; in the studies checked, under half of the shortfall reflects unresolved V genes, and no reason is known for the rest. The sample profile shows 35,000 to 55,000 clones; 80% to 95% of them were found once. The ten largest clones add up to 2% to 2.5% of the sample.

Here the chain combines TRBV5-5 and TRBJ2-7; 11 bases in the middle match TRBD1. Sequencing was performed on peripheral blood, taken in the third trimester of pregnancy. The receptor was derived from a female donor with multiple sclerosis, enrolled in a pregnancy study. The CDR3: CASSLPGQGGREQYF. The nucleotide sequence reads as follows: TGTGCCAGCAGCTTGCCGGGACAGGGGGGGAGGGAGCAGTACTTC.